What follows are 4 T cell receptor beta chains derived from one specimen sequenced in a study of T cells in Graves' hyperthyroidism and ophthalmopathy. TCR beta CDR3 region amplification was performed from RNA transcripts. A first-round RT-PCR of the TCR CDR3 used the HTBI primer set. TCRdb independently ran MiXCR on the multiplex PCR reads; one entry per CDR3 protein. Altogether 130,000 to 150,000 distinct CDR3 sequences are present, around 21% being singletons, with the ten largest covering about two thirds. The source material was blood. The receptors originated from a woman in her forties or fifties with Graves' hyperthyroidism that later progressed to Graves' ophthalmopathy.

This clonotype has ten or more counts. The rearrangement joins TRBV27 to TRBJ2-5, with a tentative D call TRBD2 (5 bases). Germline assignment: CDR1 MNHEY and CDR2 SMNVEV (reference sequence). The CDR3 extends over 12 amino acids. V lost 6 bases and J lost 4, with 9 bases in between. In nucleotides, the CDR3 is TGTGCCAGCAGAACGGGAATAGAGACCCAGTACTTC. Translating it yields CASRTGIETQYF.

This clonotype was seen a single time. The chain employs TRBV28 and TRBJ2-7; 8 bases are a match to TRBD1. CDR1 is MDHEN and CDR2 is SYDVKM in the germline V gene. The CDR3 contains 19 residues. The V segment lost 4 bases and the J segment 2 bases; nucleotides outside the gene matches: 19. The CDR3 spells CASSCKDRVERAAPYEQYF. Written as DNA, the CDR3 is TGTGCCAGCAGTTGCAAGGACAGGGTGGAGCGGGCCGCACCCTACGAGCAGTACTTC.

In its sample, this clonotype was seen many times. The rearrangement joins TRBV7-2 to TRBJ2-2; D is undetermined. This CDR3 has 14 residues. The germline V and J ends were trimmed by 3 bases and 1 base, with 6 bases remaining between them. Germline V gene sequence: CDR1 SGHTA, CDR2 FQGNSA. CDR3 sequence (DNA): TGTGCCAGCAGCTTCAGACGGAACACCGGGGAGCTGTTTTTT. Protein sequence: CASSFRRNTGELFF.

There are a few counts of this clonotype. This sequence joins TRBV9 and TRBJ2-7; a possible D gene is TRBD2 (6 bases). Trimming shortened V by 3 bases and J by 3 bases, and 16 bases separated the two germline ends. The CDR3 is 15 amino acids. Germline CDR1 and CDR2: SGDLS and YYNGEE. The CDR3 is CASSAGGVKSYEQYF. DNA of the CDR3: TGTGCCAGCAGCGCCGGCGGGGTAAAAAGCTACGAGCAGTACTTC.